The rows below give T cell receptor beta chains drawn from one sample of a study of blood T cell repertoires in COVID-19. The repertoire was sequenced with immunoSEQ multiplex PCR; TCRdb's copy has only in-frame clones and lacks some. The data contain 35,000 to 45,000 clones, roughly 92% of them singletons. The material sequenced was peripheral blood. The receptors were sampled from a man aged 45 to 65 with active COVID-19. CDR3s include the opening cysteine and the closing phenylalanine or tryptophan. D genes are given only for firm matches. Not all rows give a size; the values are once, few, many and, for expanded clones, a class.

clone_size j_call v_call cdr3_length d_call cdr3_aa cdr3_nt
. TRBJ1-2 TRBV9 12 . CASRGSPTGYTF TGTGCCAGCAGGGGGAGCCCTACTGGCTACACCTTC
. TRBJ1-1 TRBV5-5 13 . CASSWDKKREAFF TGTGCCAGCAGCTGGGATAAGAAGCGGGAAGCTTTCTTT
once TRBJ2-2 TRBV9 14 TRBD1 CASSADRGTGELFF TGTGCCAGCAGCGCGGACAGGGGGACCGGGGAGCTGTTTTTT
. TRBJ2-7 TRBV5-4 16 TRBD1 CASSLAGGQGSYEQYF TGTGCCAGCAGCTTGGCCGGGGGACAGGGGTCCTACGAGCAGTACTTC
. TRBJ2-7 TRBV28 14 . CASSLGGGWGEQYF TGTGCCAGCAGTTTAGGAGGCGGATGGGGCGAGCAGTACTTC
. TRBJ2-5 TRBV19 16 . CASSRSGSSAAVTQYF TGTGCCAGTAGTAGGTCTGGGTCCAGTGCAGCGGTTACCCAGTACTTC
. TRBJ1-1 TRBV28 14 . CASSLFRGNTEAFF TGTGCCAGCAGTTTATTCAGGGGGAACACTGAAGCTTTCTTT
. TRBJ2-3 TRBV5-1 14 TRBD2 CASSSVAGADTQYF TGCGCCAGCAGCTCTGTAGCGGGAGCGGATACGCAGTATTTT
. TRBJ2-6 TRBV5-1 14 . CASSPSAGANVLTF TGCGCCAGCAGCCCAAGCGCTGGGGCCAACGTCCTGACTTTC
. TRBJ2-1 TRBV7-9 17 TRBD1 CASSAYGPGQGTNEQFF TGTGCCAGCAGCGCCTATGGTCCGGGACAGGGAACGAATGAGCAGTTCTTC
. TRBJ2-5 TRBV27 17 TRBD2 CASSLSVGTSGMGTQYF TGTGCCAGCAGTTTATCGGTCGGGACTAGCGGGATGGGGACCCAGTACTTC
. TRBJ2-1 TRBV2 17 . CASSEVGGRGTGNEQFF TGTGCCAGCAGTGAAGTCGGGGGAAGGGGTACTGGCAATGAGCAGTTCTTC
. TRBJ2-7 TRBV7-2 15 TRBD2 CASSFRLAESTQQYF TGTGCCAGCAGTTTCAGACTAGCAGAATCTACGCAGCAGTACTTC
once TRBJ2-1 TRBV9 15 . CASSVAVASYNEQFF TGTGCCAGCAGCGTAGCGGTTGCTAGCTACAATGAGCAGTTCTTC
. TRBJ2-6 TRBV30 16 . CAWWDLDRSGANVLTF TGTGCCTGGTGGGACTTGGACCGCTCTGGGGCCAACGTCCTGACTTTC
. TRBJ1-2 TRBV6-5 14 . CASSYGGLHYGYTF TGTGCCAGCAGTTACGGGGGCCTTCACTATGGCTACACCTTC
. TRBJ2-6 TRBV7-3 23 TRBD1 CASSLTTFRDRGTYDSGANVLTF TGTGCCAGCAGCTTAACTACCTTCCGGGACAGGGGAACCTACGACTCTGGGGCCAACGTCCTGACTTTC
. TRBJ2-5 TRBV2 13 . CASSETEQETQYF TGTGCCAGCAGTGAAACTGAACAAGAGACCCAGTACTTC
. TRBJ2-2 TRBV28 13 . CASFGQYTGELFF TGTGCCAGTTTTGGACAGTACACCGGGGAGCTGTTTTTT
. TRBJ2-7 TRBV5-1 14 . CASSLGQLSYEQYF TGCGCCAGCAGCTTAGGACAGCTCTCCTACGAGCAGTACTTC
. TRBJ1-1 TRBV5-1 16 TRBD1 CASSSNSGTDHTEAFF TGCGCCAGCAGCTCTAACTCCGGGACAGATCACACTGAAGCTTTCTTT
. TRBJ1-5 TRBV3-1/TRBV3-2 14 . CASSRGDKQWPQHF TGTGCCAGCAGCCGAGGAGATAAGCAGTGGCCCCAGCATTTT
. TRBJ2-2 TRBV3-1/TRBV3-2 15 TRBD2 CASRQWRESGGELFF TGTGCCAGCAGACAGTGGCGGGAGAGCGGCGGGGAGCTGTTTTTT
. TRBJ1-1 TRBV6-5 14 . CASIGLRGNTEAFF TGTGCCAGCATCGGCCTCCGGGGGAACACTGAAGCTTTCTTT
once TRBJ1-5 TRBV7-2 13 . CASSQGREQPQHF TGTGCCAGCAGCCAGGGGAGGGAACAGCCCCAGCATTTT
. TRBJ2-5 TRBV9 17 TRBD1 CASSVGRVIGGSETQYF TGTGCCAGCAGCGTAGGGCGGGTGATAGGGGGCTCAGAGACCCAGTACTTC
. TRBJ2-1 TRBV9 15 TRBD1 CASSVGTGIYNEQFF TGTGCCAGCAGCGTCGGGACAGGGATCTACAATGAGCAGTTCTTC
. TRBJ2-7 TRBV5-1 14 . CASSLTTGSYEQYF TGCGCCAGCAGCTTGACCACAGGCTCCTACGAGCAGTACTTC
. TRBJ1-6 TRBV7-9 14 . CASSAERVGSPLHF TGTGCCAGCAGCGCAGAGAGGGTGGGCTCACCCCTCCACTTT
once TRBJ2-2 TRBV6-5 15 . CASFRDSANTGELFF TGTGCCAGCTTCCGGGACTCAGCGAACACCGGGGAGCTGTTTTTT
. TRBJ1-1 TRBV19 15 . CASSITGQLNTEAFF TGTGCCAGTAGTATAACAGGACAGCTGAACACTGAAGCTTTCTTT
. TRBJ2-1 TRBV28 14 TRBD2 CASSPGLVDYEQFF TGTGCCAGCAGTCCGGGACTAGTGGATTATGAGCAGTTCTTC
. TRBJ2-7 TRBV29-1 11 TRBD1 CSVVDRKEQYF TGCAGCGTAGTGGACAGGAAAGAGCAGTACTTC
. TRBJ1-4 TRBV27 15 . CASRDIDRRSEKLFF TGTGCCAGCAGGGATATAGACAGGCGAAGTGAAAAACTGTTTTTT
. TRBJ2-7 TRBV18 15 TRBD1 CASSPYTGAPLEQYF TGTGCCAGCTCACCATATACAGGGGCCCCCCTCGAGCAGTACTTC
. TRBJ1-4 TRBV5-8 16 TRBD1 CASSFRGLGSNEKLFF TGTGCCAGCAGCTTCAGGGGGCTTGGGTCTAATGAAAAACTGTTTTTT
. TRBJ1-2 TRBV28 14 . CASSSGPSGDGYTF TGTGCCAGCAGTTCAGGGCCGTCGGGGGATGGCTACACCTTC
. TRBJ1-6 TRBV28 16 TRBD1 CASSGPGTGERSPLHF TGTGCCAGCAGTGGCCCCGGGACAGGGGAGAGGTCACCCCTCCACTTT
. TRBJ1-6 TRBV10-3 15 . CAISDLVAGGSPLHF TGTGCCATCAGTGACCTGGTTGCCGGAGGTTCACCCCTCCACTTT
. TRBJ1-1 TRBV2 13 . CASLGDRNTEAFF TGTGCCAGCCTAGGCGACAGGAACACTGAAGCTTTCTTT
. TRBJ2-3 TRBV9 15 . CASSVGEGPPDTQYF TGTGCCAGCAGCGTAGGTGAGGGCCCCCCAGATACGCAGTATTTT
. TRBJ2-5 TRBV5-1 14 . CASSFPGTEETQYF TGCGCCAGCAGCTTCCCCGGTACCGAAGAGACCCAGTACTTC
. TRBJ1-1 TRBV28 12 . CASFSGNTEAFF TGTGCCAGCTTTTCGGGGAACACTGAAGCTTTCTTT
. TRBJ2-1 TRBV2 11 . CASSPRDEQFF TGTGCCAGCAGTCCCCGCGATGAGCAGTTCTTC
. TRBJ2-2 TRBV28 13 . CASSSTFTGELFF TGTGCCAGCAGTTCGACATTCACCGGGGAGCTGTTTTTT
. TRBJ1-3 TRBV28 15 . CASSPPGRLGNTIYF TGTGCCAGCAGTCCACCGGGTCGCTTAGGAAACACCATATATTTT
. TRBJ2-7 TRBV5-1 14 TRBD2 CASSPGTSGFEQYF TGCGCCAGCAGCCCAGGGACTAGCGGGTTCGAGCAGTACTTC
. TRBJ1-6 TRBV28 15 . CASGRPGGGNSPLHF TGTGCCAGCGGTAGACCTGGCGGGGGTAATTCACCCCTCCACTTT
. TRBJ2-1 TRBV28 14 . CASSLGVGVNEQFF TGTGCCAGCAGTTTAGGGGTAGGGGTGAATGAGCAGTTCTTC
. TRBJ1-2 TRBV5-8 16 . CASSFRTVKLDYGYTF TGTGCCAGCAGCTTCCGGACAGTCAAGTTAGACTATGGCTACACCTTC
. TRBJ2-1 TRBV12-3/TRBV12-4 13 . CASSLVRSNEQFF TGTGCCAGCAGTTTGGTACGGAGCAATGAGCAGTTCTTC
. TRBJ2-7 TRBV21-1 14 . CASSSGQVTYEQYF TGTGCCAGCAGCAGCGGACAGGTTACCTACGAGCAGTACTTC